The 11 T cell receptor beta chains presented below share a single source sample, sequenced in a study of persistence of HIV-infected CD4 T cells. The libraries were made with immunoSEQ version 4 in survey mode. The data were produced by immunoSEQ multiplex PCR, yet TCRdb's version contains in-frame clones alone and is incomplete. The sample shows some 31,000 clones, 82% of them seen only once. Lysates of CMV-infected fibroblasts at approximately 9.6 ug/mL stimulated these cells. Sorted nonresponding memory CD4+ T cells were CD40L-negative, CD69-negative, CD45RO-high. No cognate antigen is known for these TCRs. The material was CD4+ T cells sorted from PBMCs after roughly 18-hour stimulation, obtained from a patient who received antiretroviral therapy. The receptor set was obtained from an adult man with HIV who was CMV-seropositive.

The chain recombines TRBV5-1 with TRBJ2-1; 10 nucleotides agree with TRBD2. Germline V gene data show CDR1 as SGHRS and CDR2 as YFSETQ. The CDR3 spans 17 residues. V lost 2 bases, J lost 8 bases, and 13 bases stayed unmatched. The DNA of the CDR3 is TGCGCCAGCAGCTTACTCCTAGCGGGGGCGCCAGGGGATGAGCAGTTCTTC. Translation gives CASSLLLAGAPGDEQFF.

V gene TRBV28 combines with J gene TRBJ1-4, with 9 bases that match TRBD1. Unmatched junction bases numbered 9, after V lost 8 bases and J lost 8 bases. Per the germline V gene, CDR1 is MDHEN and CDR2 is SYDVKM. The CDR3 extends over 14 amino acids. The CDR3 sequence is CASVRDRASEKLFF. CDR3 DNA: TGTGCCAGCGTTAGGGACAGGGCAAGCGAAAAACTGTTTTTT.

This chain links TRBV5-6 with TRBJ1-5; tentative D call: TRBD1 (5 bases). Trimming stripped 2 bases from V and 2 bases from J, with 11 bases between. Germline V lookup: CDR1 SGHDT, CDR2 YYEEEE. This CDR3 has 15 amino acids. This CDR3 reads CASSFLGAGNQPQHF. The CDR3 coding sequence is TGTGCCAGCAGCTTTCTCGGGGCCGGCAATCAGCCCCAGCATTTT.

The V and J genes are TRBV7-9 and TRBJ2-7; 9 positions agree with TRBD1. The germline gives CDR1 SEHNR, CDR2 FQNEAQ (reference sequence). This CDR3 has 14 residues. With V trimmed by 1 base and J by 5 bases, 3 bases remained unmatched. The CDR3 nucleotides are TGTGCCAGCAGCTTAGGGACAGGGGTTAACGAGCAGTACTTC. Protein sequence: CASSLGTGVNEQYF.

The V and J genes are TRBV5-1 and TRBJ1-2, with a tentative D call TRBD1 (6 bases). Germline V gene lookup returns CDR1 SGHRS and CDR2 YFSETQ. The V end was cut by 4 bases, the J end by 2 bases, with 15 bases between. This CDR3 has 15 residues. The CDR3 region is CASSVVEGGNYGYTF. CDR3 in DNA: TGCGCCAGCAGCGTAGTGGAGGGGGGAAACTATGGCTACACCTTC.

This chain joins TRBV6-5 and TRBJ2-3; the D gene is possibly TRBD2 (5 bases). V lost 0 bases to trimming and J lost 1 base, with 5 bases between them. This CDR3 is 14 amino acids long. The V gene's germline CDR1 is MNHEY and CDR2 SVGAGI. In DNA, the CDR3 is TGTGCCAGCAGTTACTCAGCGGGCACAGATACGCAGTATTTT. Its protein is CASSYSAGTDTQYF.

The V call is TRBV7-6, the J call TRBJ2-7, with 8 bases fitting TRBD1. The CDR3 contains 14 residues. Trimming cost V 5 bases and J 2 bases; bases outside gene matches: 5. Looked up from germline, CDR1 is SGHVS and CDR2 is FNYEAQ. In nucleotides, the CDR3 is TGTGCCAGCAGCCGTATGACAGGGGCCTACGAGCAGTACTTC. It codes for CASSRMTGAYEQYF.

J is TRBJ2-5 and V is TRBV9; 9 bases are a match to TRBD2. Matching the DNA end better, TRBJ2-7 makes the J call doubtful. In germline, CDR1 is SGDLS, CDR2 YYNGEE. CDR3 length equals 16 residues. CDR3 residues: CASSSSWTSDWGEQYF. The CDR3 DNA reads TGTGCCAGCAGCTCTAGTTGGACTAGCGATTGGGGCGAGCAGTACTTC.

The gene calls are TRBV10-3 and TRBJ2-3; the D is unclear. V was cut by 4 bases and J by 0 bases, with 5 bases left in between. This CDR3 contains 13 residues. Germline V gene lookup returns CDR1 ENHRY and CDR2 SYGVKD. The CDR3 DNA reads TGTGCCATCAGTGTGGGGAGCACAGATACGCAGTATTTT. Its protein is CAISVGSTDTQYF.

V and J are TRBV6-5 and TRBJ2-2, with 10 bases aligning to TRBD2. Germline V CDR1 and CDR2: MNHEY, SVGAGI. The ends lost 10 bases at V and 5 bases at J; junction bases unmatched: 7. CDR3 length equals 14 residues. The CDR3 DNA reads TGTGCCACCGAAGCGGGGGGGCGAACCGGGGAGCTGTTTTTT. This encodes CATEAGGRTGELFF.

This clone was found a few times. V gene TRBV14 combines with J gene TRBJ2-7; D possibly corresponds to TRBD1 (6 bases). The germline V gene encodes CDR1 SGHDN and CDR2 FVKESK. Trimming pared 1 base from V and 0 bases from J, leaving 10 bases between. The CDR3 length is 15 residues. The CDR3 region has the DNA TGTGCCAGCAGCCAAGCGCGGACAGACTCCTACGAGCAGTACTTC. Its protein is CASSQARTDSYEQYF.